In this sample, the clone carrying this TCR beta chain turned up a few times. The antigen is undetermined. These data belong to a study of T cell repertoires in cytomegalovirus infection. Findings and caveats of the study: Of the TCR beta families, the public ones yielded a cumulative frequency that identified carriers of CMV plus the relevant HLA.

A single record per CDR3 protein comes from TCRdb applying MiXCR to the reads. The repertoire consists of hundreds of thousands of distinct CDR3 sequences, with approximately 40% occurring once and the leading ten covering roughly two fifths. V was pared by 2 bases and J by 7 bases, with 6 bases between. Germline assignment: CDR1 SGHTA and CDR2 FQGNSA. This CDR3 comprises 12 residues. This sequence joins TRBV7-2 and TRBJ2-1; D gene uncertain. This receptor was taken from a human donor in good health (CMV status not recorded). Some clones in this sample may be carry-over from other donors' samples. The source material was cultured PBMCs, sampled from culture after CMV antigen stimulation. Written as DNA, the CDR3 is TGTGCCAGCAGCTTAATGAAAAATGAGCAGTTCTTC. This translates into CASSLMKNEQFF.